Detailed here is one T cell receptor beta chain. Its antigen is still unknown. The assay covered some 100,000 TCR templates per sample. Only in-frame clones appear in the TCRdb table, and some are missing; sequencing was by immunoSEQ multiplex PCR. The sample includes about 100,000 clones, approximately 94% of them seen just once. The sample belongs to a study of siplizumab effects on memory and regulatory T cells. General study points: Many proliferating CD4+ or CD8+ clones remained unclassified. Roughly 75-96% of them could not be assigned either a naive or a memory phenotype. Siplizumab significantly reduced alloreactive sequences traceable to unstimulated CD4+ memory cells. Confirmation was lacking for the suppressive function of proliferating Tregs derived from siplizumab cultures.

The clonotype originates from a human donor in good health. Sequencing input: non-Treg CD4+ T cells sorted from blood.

CDR3 in DNA: TGCGCCAGCAGCTTGCGCAGGGCCGATACGCAGTATTTT. The encoded protein is CASSLRRADTQYF. This chain connects TRBV5-1 to TRBJ2-3; tentatively, D is TRBD1 (5 bases). This CDR3 is built from 13 residues. CDR1 is SGHRS, CDR2 YFSETQ, per germline. Trimming removed 1 base at V and 6 bases at J, with 9 bases between.